Presented here are 15 T cell receptor beta chains from one specimen sequenced in a study of blood T cells in healthy people across ages. A second roughly 7 to 11 cycle PCR used barcoded and J-beta primers. From the 5' RACE reads, TCRdb called clonotypes with MiXCR, one entry per CDR3 protein. This table holds hundreds of thousands of distinct CDR3 sequences, about 28% found once. Sequenced: blood. These receptors were collected from a woman of 80 years or more in good health.

As concerns this clonotype: This clone may be a read error of a much larger clone one base away. This chain links TRBV29-1 with TRBJ2-5; TRBD1 matches 7 bases. CDR1 is SQVTM, CDR2 ANQGSEA, per germline. V lost 4 bases to trimming and J lost 7 bases; unmatched junction nucleotides: 6. The CDR3 consists of 12 residues. As DNA, the CDR3 is TGCAGCGTTGGACAGGGTAGAGGGACCCAGTACTTC. This gives the protein CSVGQGRGTQYF.

At least ten counts were recorded for this clonotype. The chain uses TRBV20-1 and TRBJ1-2; no clear D. This CDR3 contains 13 residues. V lost 2 bases, J lost 3 bases, and 10 bases lay in between. CDR1 is DFQATT, CDR2 SNEGSKA, per germline (reference sequence). The CDR3 bases are TGCAGTGCTAGACTCCCCCTATACTATGGCTACACCTTC. Its translation is CSARLPLYYGYTF.

This clonotype has more than one count but fewer than ten. The chain links TRBV19 to TRBJ2-1; 13 bases agree with TRBD2. Unmatched junction bases numbered 3, after V lost 6 bases and J lost 4 bases. CDR1 and CDR2 from the germline V gene are LNHDA and SQIVND (reference sequence). The CDR3 covers 15 residues. CDR3 region: CASRWTSGGYNEQFF. The CDR3, as DNA: TGTGCCAGTAGATGGACTAGCGGGGGATACAATGAGCAGTTCTTC.

V and J are TRBV6-5 and TRBJ2-4, with no clear D. V was pared by 2 bases and J by 13 bases, with 18 bases between. Germline values: CDR1 MNHEY, CDR2 SVGAGI. The CDR3 is 14 residues long. The CDR3 bases are TGTGCCAGCAGTTACCGATCCGATGTTACAATGCAGTACTTC. Translation gives CASSYRSDVTMQYF.

CDR3 sequence: CATSRYGTDYEQYF. The CDR3, as DNA: TGTGCCACCAGCAGATACGGGACAGACTACGAGCAGTACTTC. The chain uses TRBV15 and TRBJ2-7; TRBD1 aligns across 7 bases. This CDR3 has 14 amino acids. The germline V gene has CDR1 LNHNV and CDR2 YYDKDF (reference sequence). V dropped 2 bases and J dropped 3; count of bases not matched to a gene: 4.

V gene TRBV10-3 combines with J gene TRBJ2-5; 7 nucleotides line up with TRBD1. V shed 2 bases and J 1 base; nucleotides not matched to a gene: 7. The CDR3 has 16 amino acids. CDR1 and CDR2 from the germline V gene are ENHRY and SYGVKD. The CDR3 nucleotides are TGTGCCATCAGTGAGCCCGGGACAGCGAGCCAAGAGACCCAGTACTTC. Protein: CAISEPGTASQETQYF.

This clonotype was counted many times. V usage is TRBV7-3 and J usage is TRBJ2-1, with no clear D. Germline V lookup: CDR1 SGHTA, CDR2 FQGTGA. V lost 0 bases, J lost 12 bases, and 12 bases lay in between. The length of the CDR3 is 13 residues. The CDR3 protein is CASSLTKTLGQFF. The DNA for the CDR3 is TGTGCCAGCAGCTTAACGAAAACCCTCGGGCAGTTCTTC. Using reference TRBV7-3 and TRBJ2-1 for the parts outside the CDR3, the full variable domain is GAGVSQTPSNKVTEKGKYVELRCDPISGHTALYWYRQSLGQGPEFLIYFQGTGAADDSGLPNDRFFAVRPEGSVSTLKIQRTERGDSAVYLCASSLTKTLGQFFGPGTRLTVL.

The chain joins TRBV27 to TRBJ2-5; 7 bases match TRBD1. The CDR3 length is 16 residues. Germline CDR1 reads MNHEY; CDR2 reads SMNVEV (reference sequence). The V and J ends lost 2 bases and 2 bases, in that order; junction bases with no gene match: 8. CDR3 DNA sequence: TGTGCCAGCAGTTTAAGGACAGGAGCATGGCAAGAGACCCAGTACTTC. The encoded protein is CASSLRTGAWQETQYF.

Ten or more counts support this clonotype. The chain has TRBV4-3 and TRBJ2-4, with TRBD1 identical over 7 bases. The CDR3 is 15 residues long. Germline loops: CDR1 LGHNA, CDR2 YSLEER. With 0 bases clipped from V and 6 bases from J, the junction kept 5 bases outside the gene matches. CDR3 sequence: CASSQDRDSANIQYF. The CDR3 DNA reads TGCGCCAGCAGCCAAGACCGGGACAGCGCAAACATTCAGTACTTC.

This clonotype was detected many times. The genes are TRBV20-1 and TRBJ1-5; a weak D match, TRBD1 (5 bases). Trimming cost V 5 bases and J 0 bases, with 23 bases left between them. The V gene's germline CDR1 is DFQATT and CDR2 SNEGSKA (reference sequence). This CDR3 has 18 amino acids. The chain's CDR3 is CSAAPGLPGRLSNQPQHF. The CDR3 DNA sequence: TGCAGTGCTGCGCCAGGGCTTCCGGGACGCCTTAGCAATCAGCCCCAGCATTTT.

This clonotype was counted a few times. The chain combines TRBV30 with TRBJ2-7; D is undetermined. V lost 5 bases, J lost 4 bases, and 9 bases lay in between. CDR3 length equals 11 residues. Germline assignment: CDR1 GTSNPN and CDR2 SVGIG (reference sequence). The CDR3: CAWVRRYEQYF. The CDR3 DNA is TGTGCCTGGGTCAGGCGGTACGAGCAGTACTTC.

The table lists this clonotype with many counts. The chain is built from TRBV5-1 and TRBJ2-1, with 11 bases lining up with TRBD1. CDR3 size: 15 residues. From germline, CDR1 is SGHRS and CDR2 YFSETQ. The ends lost 4 bases at V and 6 bases at J; junction bases unmatched: 6. The CDR3 nucleotides are TGCGCCAGCAGCCGCACTGGGACAGGGGGCAATGAGCAGTTCTTC. Protein: CASSRTGTGGNEQFF.

This clonotype came up once. The chain links TRBV5-1 to TRBJ2-1; maybe TRBD1 (5 bases). Trimming removed 2 bases at V and 0 bases at J, with 15 bases between. The CDR3 is 17 residues long. CDR1 and CDR2 from the germline V gene are SGHRS and YFSETQ. CDR3 sequence: CASSFGPPGPSYNEQFF. CDR3 DNA sequence: TGCGCCAGCAGCTTCGGACCGCCAGGGCCCTCCTACAATGAGCAGTTCTTC.

This clonotype was seen a few times. This chain connects TRBV2 to TRBJ1-6; D gene unclear. Trimming stripped 10 bases from V and 0 bases from J, with 13 bases between. Per the germline V gene, CDR1 is SNHLY and CDR2 is FYNNEI. The CDR3 length is 15 residues. DNA for the CDR3: TGTGCCAACAGCGAAAGGAGCTCCTATAATTCACCCCTCCACTTT. Amino acid sequence: CANSERSSYNSPLHF.

This clonotype was seen ten or more times. The chain joins TRBV3-1 to TRBJ1-2; the D is unclear. Trimming shortened V by 4 bases and J by 3 bases, and 12 bases separated the two germline ends. The CDR3 loop spans 14 amino acids. Germline lookup yields CDR1 LGHDT and CDR2 YNNKEL (reference sequence). Here the CDR3 DNA reads TGTGCCAGCAGCCCAGGACGGGCAGACTATGGCTACACCTTC. This codes for CASSPGRADYGYTF. The complete variable domain, with remaining parts taken from reference TRBV3-1 and TRBJ1-2, reads DTAVSQTPKYLVTQMGNDKSIKCEQNLGHDTMYWYKQDSKKFLKIMFSYNNKELIINETVPNRFSPKSPDKAHLNLHINSLELGDSAVYFCASSPGRADYGYTFGSGTRLTVV.